These 20 T cell receptor beta chains were all obtained from the same sample, sequenced in a study of blood T cell repertoires in COVID-19. Only in-frame clones appear in the TCRdb table, and some are missing; sequencing was by immunoSEQ multiplex PCR. The sample shows around 310,000 clones, about nine tenths of them seen only once. The sequenced material came from peripheral blood. These receptor sequences come from a woman aged 55-69 years with acute or convalescent COVID-19.

This sequence joins TRBV28 and TRBJ2-3; 11 nucleotides agree with TRBD1. The V gene end was trimmed by 5 bases and the J gene end by 7 bases; junction bases not matched to a gene: 11. Germline V lookup: CDR1 MDHEN, CDR2 SYDVKM. The CDR3 runs to 16 residues. CDR3 loop: CASSRGTGGPLNTQYF. The CDR3 bases are TGTGCCAGCAGTCGCGGGACAGGGGGTCCGTTGAATACGCAGTATTTT.

This chain joins TRBV29-1 and TRBJ1-1, with a tentative D call TRBD1 (5 bases). Germline V gives CDR1 SQVTM, CDR2 ANQGSEA. Trimming removed 5 bases at V and 5 bases at J, with 15 bases between. This CDR3 region has 13 residues. CDR3 sequence: CSVPGGGNTEAFF. The DNA of the CDR3 is TGCAGCGTTCCCGGGGGGGGGAATACTGAAGCTTTCTTT.

The chain employs TRBV11-2 and TRBJ2-7; tentatively, D is TRBD1 (5 bases). Trimming left V 5 bases short and J 3 bases short, with 17 bases between. Germline V gene lookup returns CDR1 SGHAT and CDR2 FQNNGV. The CDR3 runs to 15 residues. CDR3 protein: CASSPTGRENYEQYF. In DNA, the CDR3 is TGTGCCAGCAGCCCAACCGGCAGGGAAAACTACGAGCAGTACTTC.

This chain links TRBV19 with TRBJ2-7, with TRBD2 identical over 8 bases. The CDR3 is 15 residues long. The germline V gene has CDR1 LNHDA and CDR2 SQIVND (reference sequence). With V trimmed by 1 base and J by 5 bases, 7 bases remained unmatched. The DNA for the CDR3 is TGTGCCAGTAGTATAGCTCGACTAGCGCTCAACGAGCAGTACTTC. This translates into CASSIARLALNEQYF.

This rearrangement joins TRBV6-5 to TRBJ2-7, with D maybe TRBD2 (7 bases). CDR1 is MNHEY, CDR2 SVGAGI, per germline. The CDR3 consists of 15 residues. V was shortened by 6 bases and J by 3 bases, with 18 bases between the two germline ends. This CDR3 reads CASRAPRGGLYEQYF. CDR3 nucleotide sequence: TGTGCCAGCAGGGCGCCAAGGGGGGGGCTCTACGAGCAGTACTTC.

The chain combines TRBV3-1 (or the pseudogene TRBV3-2) with TRBJ2-3; 10 bases match TRBD2. Trimming at V came to 7 bases and at J to 10 bases, leaving 17 bases not matched to a gene. CDR1 is LGHDT and CDR2 is YNNKEL in the germline V gene (reference sequence). The CDR3 totals 16 residues. The CDR3 bases are TGTGCCAGCAAGCCAAGATATGGGACTAGCGAAATGGCGCAGTATTTT. Translated: CASKPRYGTSEMAQYF.

This clone was detected only a few times. This chain links TRBV5-1 with TRBJ2-3; possibly TRBD2 for D (5 bases). The CDR3 is made up of 14 amino acids. V was clipped by 4 bases and J by 3 bases, with 12 bases between them. Germline CDR1 reads SGHRS; CDR2 reads YFSETQ. CDR3 in amino acids: CASSVGGGTDTQYF. CDR3 nucleotide sequence: TGCGCCAGCAGCGTAGGAGGAGGAACAGATACGCAGTATTTT.

The genes are TRBV7-3 and TRBJ2-2, with 7 positions matching TRBD1. CDR1 is SGHTA, CDR2 FQGTGA, per germline. The CDR3 is 14 residues long. With V trimmed by 4 bases and J by 3 bases, 2 bases remained unmatched. CDR3 nucleotides: TGTGCCAGCAGCTCCGGGACAGACACCGGGGAGCTGTTTTTT. Encoded protein: CASSSGTDTGELFF.

This sequence joins TRBV27 and TRBJ1-5, with D possibly being TRBD1 (6 bases). This CDR3 has 18 residues. V was trimmed by 8 bases and J by 11 bases, leaving 34 bases between them. Looked up from germline, CDR1 is MNHEY and CDR2 is SMNVEV (reference sequence). The CDR3 spells CASCLRSRTGIDSVSQHF. CDR3 sequence (DNA): TGTGCCAGCTGTCTGAGGAGCAGAACAGGGATTGATTCTGTTTCCCAGCATTTT.

The chain links TRBV6-2 or TRBV6-3 to TRBJ2-7; D perhaps matches TRBD2 (6 bases). V was trimmed by 4 bases and J by 3 bases, leaving 13 bases between them. The CDR3 has 14 amino acids. Germline CDR1 and CDR2: MNHEY and SVGEGT. The CDR3 region has the DNA TGTGCCAGCAGTTCCGGCGGGATAGACTACGAGCAGTACTTC. Translating gives CASSSGGIDYEQYF.

This rearrangement joins TRBV14 to TRBJ2-5, with 8 bases that match TRBD2. Germline lookup yields CDR1 SGHDN and CDR2 FVKESK. The CDR3 totals 16 residues. V was clipped by 3 bases and J by 3 bases; unmatched bases: 9. The CDR3 protein is CASSHRFGAGEETQYF. The CDR3 bases are TGTGCCAGCAGCCATAGGTTTGGAGCGGGAGAAGAGACCCAGTACTTC.

The chain links TRBV3-1 (or the pseudogene TRBV3-2) to TRBJ1-4; possible D gene TRBD1, 5 bases. Germline V gene data show CDR1 as LGHDT and CDR2 as YNNKEL (reference sequence). Deletions cut 3 bases from V and 5 bases from J, with 13 bases between. CDR3 length equals 15 residues. DNA for the CDR3: TGTGCCAGCAGCCAGAAGGCGGGGGGGAATGAAAAACTGTTTTTT. It codes for CASSQKAGGNEKLFF.

This chain connects TRBV2 to TRBJ2-7, with 11 nucleotides matching TRBD1. The CDR3 has 15 residues. With V trimmed by 3 bases and J by 3 bases, 4 bases remained unmatched. The germline V gene encodes CDR1 SNHLY and CDR2 FYNNEI. CDR3 protein: CASSDWTGGDYEQYF. For the CDR3, the DNA is TGTGCCAGCAGTGACTGGACAGGGGGCGACTACGAGCAGTACTTC. The variable domain in full, completed from reference TRBV2 and TRBJ2-7, reads EPEVTQTPSHQVTQMGQEVILRCVPISNHLYFYWYRQILGQKVEFLVSFYNNEISEKSEIFDDQFSVERPDGSNFTLKIRSTKLEDSAMYFCASSDWTGGDYEQYFGPGTRLTVT.

The chain couples TRBV7-9 to TRBJ1-5; 7 bases are a match to TRBD1. The V and J ends lost 5 bases and 5 bases, in that order; junction bases with no gene match: 6. This CDR3 region has 14 residues. Germline V gene data show CDR1 as SEHNR and CDR2 as FQNEAQ (reference sequence). In nucleotides, the CDR3 is TGTGCCAGCAGCCTAGGGGACAGATATCAGCCCCAGCATTTT. It codes for CASSLGDRYQPQHF.

This rearrangement joins TRBV19 to TRBJ2-5; 9 nucleotides line up with TRBD1. Germline V CDR1 and CDR2: LNHDA, SQIVND (reference sequence). V trimming: 7 bases; J trimming: 5 bases; junction bases outside the gene matches: 14. CDR3 length: 16 residues. In DNA, the CDR3 is TGTGCCAGTACCCCCAAAGGACAGGGGTTATCGGAGACCCAGTACTTC. Protein: CASTPKGQGLSETQYF.

The CDR3 DNA reads TGCAGTGCTACAGGAGGGAACATTCAGTACTTC. This translates into CSATGGNIQYF. The chain couples TRBV20-1 to TRBJ2-4; D is perhaps TRBD2 (6 bases). V was clipped by 4 bases and J by 7 bases, with 8 bases between them. Germline V gives CDR1 DFQATT, CDR2 SNEGSKA (reference sequence). The CDR3 loop spans 11 amino acids.

Concerning this clone itself: The same CDR3 is also encoded by other DNA sequences in this sample. The rearrangement links TRBV9 to TRBJ1-6; 8 nucleotides line up with TRBD1. This CDR3 comprises 15 residues. The J segment lost 7 bases and the V segment lost 0 bases, leaving 3 bases of the junction unmatched. Germline lookup yields CDR1 SGDLS and CDR2 YYNGEE. CDR3 residues: CASSVGDRGNSPLHF. The CDR3 region has the DNA TGTGCCAGCAGCGTAGGCGACAGGGGAAATTCACCCCTCCACTTT.

The rearrangement links TRBV28 to TRBJ1-4; 7 bases are shared with TRBD1. Trimming took 6 bases from V and 8 from J; bases not matched to a gene: 6. CDR3 length: 13 residues. CDR1 is MDHEN and CDR2 is SYDVKM in the germline V gene. CDR3: CASSREGAEKLFF. The DNA of the CDR3 is TGTGCCAGCAGCCGAGAGGGGGCCGAAAAACTGTTTTTT.

This sequence joins TRBV7-2 and TRBJ2-3, with TRBD2 matching 8 bases. Looked up from germline, CDR1 is SGHTA and CDR2 is FQGNSA. With 4 bases clipped from V and 6 bases from J, the junction kept 15 bases outside the gene matches. The CDR3 consists of 17 residues. CDR3: CASSYPLADIKSDTQYF. The CDR3 DNA sequence: TGTGCCAGCAGCTACCCACTAGCGGATATTAAATCGGATACGCAGTATTTT.

This chain uses TRBV6-5 with TRBJ2-2; 9 positions agree with TRBD1. V dropped 6 bases and J dropped 2; count of bases not matched to a gene: 4. The length of the CDR3 is 15 residues. Germline V CDR1 and CDR2: MNHEY, SVGAGI. For the CDR3, the DNA is TGTGCCAGCAGAGGACAGGGGCTTAACACCGGGGAGCTGTTTTTT. This codes for CASRGQGLNTGELFF.